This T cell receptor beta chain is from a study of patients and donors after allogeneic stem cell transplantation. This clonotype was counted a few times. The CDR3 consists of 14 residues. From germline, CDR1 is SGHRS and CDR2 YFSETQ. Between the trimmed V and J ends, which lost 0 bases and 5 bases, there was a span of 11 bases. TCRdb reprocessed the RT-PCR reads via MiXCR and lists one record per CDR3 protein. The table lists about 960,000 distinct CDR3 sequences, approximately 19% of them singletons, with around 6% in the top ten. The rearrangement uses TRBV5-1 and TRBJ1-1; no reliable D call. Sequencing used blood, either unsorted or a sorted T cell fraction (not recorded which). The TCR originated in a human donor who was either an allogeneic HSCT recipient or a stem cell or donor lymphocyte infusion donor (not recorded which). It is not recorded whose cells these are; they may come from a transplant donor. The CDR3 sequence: CASSLEGEGTEAFF. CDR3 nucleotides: TGCGCCAGCAGCTTGGAGGGAGAGGGTACTGAAGCTTTCTTT. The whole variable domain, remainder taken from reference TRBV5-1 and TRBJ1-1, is KAGVTQTPRYLIKTRGQQVTLSCSPISGHRSVSWYQQTPGQGLQFLFEYFSETQRNKGNFPGRFSGRQFSNSRSEMNVSTLELGDSALYLCASSLEGEGTEAFFGQGTRLTVV.